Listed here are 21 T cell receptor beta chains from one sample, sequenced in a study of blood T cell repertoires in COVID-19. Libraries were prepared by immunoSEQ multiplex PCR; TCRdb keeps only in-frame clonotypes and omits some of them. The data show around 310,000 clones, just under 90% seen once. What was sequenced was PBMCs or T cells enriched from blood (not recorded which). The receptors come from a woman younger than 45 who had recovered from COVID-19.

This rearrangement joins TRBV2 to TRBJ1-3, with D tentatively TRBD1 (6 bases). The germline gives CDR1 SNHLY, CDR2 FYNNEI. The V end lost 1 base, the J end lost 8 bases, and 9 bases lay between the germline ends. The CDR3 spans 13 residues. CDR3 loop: CASSEGGGHTIYF. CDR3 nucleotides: TGTGCCAGCAGTGAAGGGGGGGGGCACACCATATATTTT.

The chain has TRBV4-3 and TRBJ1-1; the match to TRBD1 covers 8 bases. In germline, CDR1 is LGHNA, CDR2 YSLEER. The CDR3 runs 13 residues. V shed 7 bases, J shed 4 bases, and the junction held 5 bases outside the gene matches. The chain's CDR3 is CASTDRGFTEAFF. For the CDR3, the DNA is TGCGCCAGCACTGACAGGGGCTTCACTGAAGCTTTCTTT.

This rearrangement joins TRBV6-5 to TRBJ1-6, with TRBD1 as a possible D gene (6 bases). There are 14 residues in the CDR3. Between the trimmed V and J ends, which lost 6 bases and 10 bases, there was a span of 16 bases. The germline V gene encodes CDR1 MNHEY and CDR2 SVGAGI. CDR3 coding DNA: TGTGCCAGCAGCCTAACGACGGGGGGCTCACCCCTCCACTTT. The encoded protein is CASSLTTGGSPLHF.

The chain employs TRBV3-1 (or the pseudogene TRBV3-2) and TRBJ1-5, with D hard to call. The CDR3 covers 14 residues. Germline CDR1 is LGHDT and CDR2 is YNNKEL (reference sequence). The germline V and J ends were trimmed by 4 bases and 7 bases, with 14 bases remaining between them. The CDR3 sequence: CASSPSAGSQPQHF. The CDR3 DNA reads TGTGCCAGCAGCCCCTCTGCGGGGTCACAGCCCCAGCATTTT.

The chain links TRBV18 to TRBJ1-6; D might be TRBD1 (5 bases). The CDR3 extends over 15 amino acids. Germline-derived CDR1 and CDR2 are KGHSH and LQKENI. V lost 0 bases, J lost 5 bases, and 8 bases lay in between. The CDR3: CASSPPGGDNSPLHF. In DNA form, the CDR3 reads TGTGCCAGCTCACCACCGGGAGGGGATAATTCACCCCTCCACTTT.

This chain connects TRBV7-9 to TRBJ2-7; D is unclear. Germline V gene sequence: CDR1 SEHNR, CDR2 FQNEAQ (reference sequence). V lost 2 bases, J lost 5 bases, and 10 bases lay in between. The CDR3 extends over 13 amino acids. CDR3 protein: CASSLPGSHEQYF. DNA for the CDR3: TGTGCCAGCAGCTTACCGGGTTCACACGAGCAGTACTTC.

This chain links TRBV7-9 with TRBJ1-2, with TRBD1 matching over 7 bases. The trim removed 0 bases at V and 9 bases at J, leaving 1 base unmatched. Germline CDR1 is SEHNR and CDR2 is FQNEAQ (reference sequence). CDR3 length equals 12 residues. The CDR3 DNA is TGTGCCAGCAGCTTAGCGGACAGGAGCTACACCTTC. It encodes CASSLADRSYTF. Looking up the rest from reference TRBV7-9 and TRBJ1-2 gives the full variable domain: DTGVSQNPRHKITKRGQNVTFRCDPISEHNRLYWYRQTLGQGPEFLTYFQNEAQLEKSRLLSDRFSAERPKGSFSTLEIQRTEQGDSAMYLCASSLADRSYTFGSGTRLTVV.

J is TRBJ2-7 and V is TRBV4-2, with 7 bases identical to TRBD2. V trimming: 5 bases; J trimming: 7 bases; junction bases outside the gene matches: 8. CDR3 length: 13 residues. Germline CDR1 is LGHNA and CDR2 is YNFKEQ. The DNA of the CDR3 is TGTGCCAGCAGCGGCCGGGACTACAGGGAGCAGTACTTC. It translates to CASSGRDYREQYF.

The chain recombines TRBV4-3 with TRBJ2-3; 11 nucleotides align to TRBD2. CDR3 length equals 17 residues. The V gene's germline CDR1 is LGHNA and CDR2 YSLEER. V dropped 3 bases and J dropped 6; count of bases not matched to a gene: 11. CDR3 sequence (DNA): TGCGCCAGCAGCCAGGCCGCTAGCGGGAGGCGGGGGGATACGCAGTATTTT. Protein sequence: CASSQAASGRRGDTQYF.

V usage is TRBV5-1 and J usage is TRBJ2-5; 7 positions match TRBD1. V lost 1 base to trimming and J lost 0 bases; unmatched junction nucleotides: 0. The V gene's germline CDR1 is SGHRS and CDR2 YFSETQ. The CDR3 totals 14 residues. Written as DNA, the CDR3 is TGCGCCAGCAGCTTGACAGGGGACCAAGAGACCCAGTACTTC. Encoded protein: CASSLTGDQETQYF.

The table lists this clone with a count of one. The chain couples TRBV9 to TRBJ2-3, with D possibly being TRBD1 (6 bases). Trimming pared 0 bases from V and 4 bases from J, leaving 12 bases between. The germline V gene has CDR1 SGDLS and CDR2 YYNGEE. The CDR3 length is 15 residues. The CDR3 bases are TGTGCCAGCAGCGTAGCAACAGGGTCTTCAGATACGCAGTATTTT. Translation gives CASSVATGSSDTQYF.

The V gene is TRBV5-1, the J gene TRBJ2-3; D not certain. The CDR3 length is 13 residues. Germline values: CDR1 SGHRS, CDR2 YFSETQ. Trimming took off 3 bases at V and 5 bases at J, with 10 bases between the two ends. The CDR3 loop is CASSSATGDTQYF. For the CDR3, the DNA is TGCGCCAGCAGCTCTGCCACGGGAGATACGCAGTATTTT.

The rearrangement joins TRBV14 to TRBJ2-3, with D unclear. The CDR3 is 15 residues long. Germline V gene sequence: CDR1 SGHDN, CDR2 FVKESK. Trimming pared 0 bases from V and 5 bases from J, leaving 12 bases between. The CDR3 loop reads CASSQENGYRDTQYF. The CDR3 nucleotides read TGTGCCAGCAGCCAAGAGAACGGGTATAGAGATACGCAGTATTTT.

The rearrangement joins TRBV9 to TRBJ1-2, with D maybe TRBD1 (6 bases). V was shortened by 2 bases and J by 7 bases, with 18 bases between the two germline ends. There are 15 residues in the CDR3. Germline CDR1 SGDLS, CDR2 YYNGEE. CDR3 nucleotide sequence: TGTGCCAGCAGCGTTCAGGGGTTCCCGGTAGGTGGCTACACCTTC. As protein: CASSVQGFPVGGYTF.

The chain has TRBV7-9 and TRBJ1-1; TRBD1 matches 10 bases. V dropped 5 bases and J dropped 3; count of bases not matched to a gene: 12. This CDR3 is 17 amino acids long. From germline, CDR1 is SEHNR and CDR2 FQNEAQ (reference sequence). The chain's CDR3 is CASSLTTGGAGDTEAFF. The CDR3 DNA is TGTGCCAGCAGCCTCACGACAGGGGGCGCCGGGGACACTGAAGCTTTCTTT.

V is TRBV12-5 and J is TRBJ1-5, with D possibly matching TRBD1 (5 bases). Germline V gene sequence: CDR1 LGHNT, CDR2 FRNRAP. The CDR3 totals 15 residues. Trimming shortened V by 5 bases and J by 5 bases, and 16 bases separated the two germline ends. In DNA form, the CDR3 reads TGTGCTAGTGGTCTGGCGGGGGGTTTTTATCAGCCCCAGCATTTT. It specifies CASGLAGGFYQPQHF.

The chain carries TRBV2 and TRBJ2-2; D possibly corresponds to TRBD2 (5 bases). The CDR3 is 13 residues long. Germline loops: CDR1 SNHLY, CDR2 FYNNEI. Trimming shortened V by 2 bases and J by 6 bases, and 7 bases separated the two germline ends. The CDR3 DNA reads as TGTGCCAGCAGTGAACGGGAAGCCGGGGAGCTGTTTTTT. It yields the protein CASSEREAGELFF.

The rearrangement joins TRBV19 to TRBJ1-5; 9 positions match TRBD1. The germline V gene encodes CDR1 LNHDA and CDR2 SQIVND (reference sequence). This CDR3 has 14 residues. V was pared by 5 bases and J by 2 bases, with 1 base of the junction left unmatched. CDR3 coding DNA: TGTGCCAGTAGTTGGACAGGGGGCAATCAGCCCCAGCATTTT. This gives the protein CASSWTGGNQPQHF.

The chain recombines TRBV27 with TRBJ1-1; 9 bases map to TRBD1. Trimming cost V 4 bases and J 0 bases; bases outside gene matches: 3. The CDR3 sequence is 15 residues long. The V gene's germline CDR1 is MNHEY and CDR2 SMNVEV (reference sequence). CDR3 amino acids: CASSSGQGMNTEAFF. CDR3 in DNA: TGTGCCAGCAGTTCGGGACAGGGCATGAACACTGAAGCTTTCTTT.

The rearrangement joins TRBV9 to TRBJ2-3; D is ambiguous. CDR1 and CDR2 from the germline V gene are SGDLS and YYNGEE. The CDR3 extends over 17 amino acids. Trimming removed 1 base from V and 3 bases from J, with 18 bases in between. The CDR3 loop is CASSVSPGSDGTDTQYF. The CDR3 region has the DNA TGTGCCAGCAGCGTAAGTCCCGGATCCGACGGGACAGATACGCAGTATTTT.

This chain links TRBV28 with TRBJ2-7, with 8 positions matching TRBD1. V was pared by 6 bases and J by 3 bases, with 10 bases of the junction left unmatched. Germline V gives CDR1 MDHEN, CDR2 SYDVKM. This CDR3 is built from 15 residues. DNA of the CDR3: TGTGCCAGCAGCACAGGGGGAGCGAAGAGCTACGAGCAGTACTTC. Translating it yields CASSTGGAKSYEQYF. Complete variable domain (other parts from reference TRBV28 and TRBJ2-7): DVKVTQSSRYLVKRTGEKVFLECVQDMDHENMFWYRQDPGLGLRLIYFSYDVKMKEKGDIPEGYSVSREKKERFSLILESASTNQTSMYLCASSTGGAKSYEQYFGPGTRLTVT.